Each of the 19 T cell receptor beta chains below was sequenced from the same sample in a study of CD8+CD57+ T cells in acquired aplastic anemia. Patients who underwent sequencing had shown CD8+CD57+ cell expansion by flow cytometry. Profiling of TCR beta VDJ combinations and CDR3 sequences used genomic DNA as template. TCRdb used MiXCR to reprocess the reads, holding one entry per CDR3 protein. The table shows about 180,000 distinct CDR3 sequences, with roughly 50% occurring only once. The specimen sequenced was sorted CD4+, CD8+, or CD8+CD57+ T cells (not recorded which) from PBMCs. The receptors come from a human donor with aplastic anemia.

V and J are TRBV7-7 and TRBJ2-5; the match to TRBD2 covers 11 bases. The ends lost 6 bases at V and 2 bases at J; junction bases unmatched: 5. The CDR3 runs to 15 residues. Germline loops: CDR1 SSHAT, CDR2 FNYEAQ (reference sequence). The DNA for the CDR3 is TGTGCCAGCAGGGTAGGGACTAGCGGACAAGAGACCCAGTACTTC. Amino acid sequence: CASRVGTSGQETQYF.

J is TRBJ2-5 and V is TRBV7-7, with a weak D call TRBD2 (6 bases). V lost 5 bases, J lost 5 bases, and 18 bases lay in between. Germline assignment: CDR1 SSHAT and CDR2 FNYEAQ (reference sequence). CDR3 length equals 15 residues. The CDR3 here is CASSIGTALGETQYF. The CDR3 DNA sequence: TGTGCCAGCAGCATCGGGACTGCCCTCGGCGAGACCCAGTACTTC.

This sequence joins TRBV7-6 and TRBJ2-7, with D tentatively TRBD2 (6 bases). Per the germline V gene, CDR1 is SGHVS and CDR2 is FNYEAQ. The CDR3 has 12 amino acids. V was shortened by 5 bases and J by 6 bases, with 11 bases between the two germline ends. CDR3 bases: TGTGCCAGCAGCCCCAACGGGGGCGAGCAGTACTTC. Its translation: CASSPNGGEQYF.

This clonotype has just a few counts. As DNA, the CDR3 is TGTGCCAGCAGCTCGACCCTGTCCACTGAAGCTTTCTTT. This encodes CASSSTLSTEAFF. This chain links TRBV7-3 with TRBJ1-1; D gene unclear. Germline V CDR1 and CDR2: SGHTA, FQGTGA. This CDR3 contains 13 residues. Trimming pared 4 bases from V and 4 bases from J, leaving 10 bases between.

Many counts were recorded for this clonotype. The V call is TRBV7-2, the J call TRBJ2-2; the D gene is possibly TRBD2 (6 bases). The CDR3 has 15 amino acids. Trimming left V 1 base short and J 7 bases short, with 13 bases between. Germline lookup yields CDR1 SGHTA and CDR2 FQGNSA. The chain's CDR3 is CASSLVGGKGGELFF. CDR3 coding DNA: TGTGCCAGCAGCTTAGTTGGAGGGAAGGGCGGGGAGCTGTTTTTT.

The genes are TRBV29-1 and TRBJ2-2, with D maybe TRBD2 (8 bases). Per the germline V gene, CDR1 is SQVTM and CDR2 is ANQGSEA. The CDR3 sequence is 14 residues long. V gave up 2 bases and J gave up 9 bases, with 16 bases separating them. In nucleotides, the CDR3 is TGCAGCGTTGAAAAGGGGGCGGGAGGTCGGGAGCTGTTTTTT. Amino acids: CSVEKGAGGRELFF.

This clonotype occurred many times. The chain combines TRBV6-1 with TRBJ1-6; no clear D gene. Germline CDR1 reads MNHNS; CDR2 reads SASEGT. The CDR3 runs 13 residues. The V end was cut by 0 bases, the J end by 10 bases, with 7 bases between. The CDR3 region has the DNA TGTGCCAGCAGTGAAGCGGCTGGATCACCCCTCCACTTT. Amino acids: CASSEAAGSPLHF.

In this sample, this clonotype turned up many times. The chain uses TRBV5-5 and TRBJ2-7; D tentatively fits TRBD1 or TRBD2 (5 bases each). The CDR3 has 14 amino acids. Trimming removed 4 bases at V and 2 bases at J, with 13 bases between. Germline V gene lookup returns CDR1 SGHKS and CDR2 YYEKEE (reference sequence). As DNA, the CDR3 is TGTGCCAGCAGCCTGGAAAGGGGAGCCTACGAGCAGTACTTC. It codes for CASSLERGAYEQYF.

The chain combines TRBV15 with TRBJ2-1; D ambiguous. The V end lost 1 base, the J end lost 4 bases, and 14 bases lay between the germline ends. Germline CDR1 LNHNV, CDR2 YYDKDF (reference sequence). The CDR3 totals 16 residues. The CDR3 DNA reads TGTGCCACCAGCAGAGGGTCTCTATCGGCATACAATGAGCAGTTCTTC. This translates into CATSRGSLSAYNEQFF.

The chain combines TRBV10-3 with TRBJ2-7; possible D gene TRBD2, 6 bases. CDR3 length equals 16 residues. V was cut by 0 bases and J by 4 bases, with 16 bases left in between. The V gene's germline CDR1 is ENHRY and CDR2 SYGVKD. This CDR3 is CAISESGGVRAYEQYF. CDR3 nucleotide sequence: TGTGCCATCAGTGAGTCGGGCGGGGTCAGGGCGTACGAGCAGTACTTC.

J is TRBJ2-2 and V is TRBV7-2; 7 nucleotides agree with TRBD1. The CDR3 contains 11 residues. The V and J ends lost 5 bases and 15 bases, in that order; junction bases with no gene match: 6. The germline gives CDR1 SGHTA, CDR2 FQGNSA. The chain's CDR3 is CASSEDREVFF. CDR3 DNA: TGTGCCAGCAGCGAAGACAGGGAAGTGTTTTTT.

V gene TRBV24-1 combines with J gene TRBJ2-5, with 7 nucleotides matching TRBD1. The length of the CDR3 is 15 residues. Germline CDR1 is KGHDR and CDR2 is SFDVKD. V dropped 3 bases and J dropped 1; count of bases not matched to a gene: 4. The CDR3 DNA sequence: TGTGCCACCAGTGATACGACAGGGTTCCAAGAGACCCAGTACTTC. Protein sequence: CATSDTTGFQETQYF.

The chain carries TRBV25-1 and TRBJ1-6; D is unclear. V shed 11 bases and J shed 7 bases, with 15 bases lying between them. The CDR3 covers 13 residues. Germline CDR1 MGHDK, CDR2 SYGVNS. The CDR3 DNA reads TGTGCCTCGTCGGGTCCAAACAATTCACCCCTCCACTTT. It specifies CASSGPNNSPLHF.

This clonotype was detected many times. The chain recombines TRBV3-1 with TRBJ1-5; 8 nucleotides match TRBD1. The length of the CDR3 is 14 residues. Germline CDR1 is LGHDT and CDR2 is YNNKEL (reference sequence). V shed 4 bases, J shed 5 bases, and the junction held 4 bases outside the gene matches. For the CDR3, the DNA is TGTGCCAGCAGCCCTGACAGGGGAGATCAGCCCCAGCATTTT. Amino acids: CASSPDRGDQPQHF.

This clonotype was recorded a few times. The DNA of the CDR3 is TGTGCCAGCAGCCCCCGGGGAGCGGGGGGCCAAGAGACCCAGTACTTC. Translation gives CASSPRGAGGQETQYF. The chain combines TRBV9 with TRBJ2-5; 9 bases match TRBD2. V was pared by 4 bases and J by 1 base, with 8 bases of the junction left unmatched. The CDR3 covers 16 residues. Germline V CDR1 and CDR2: SGDLS, YYNGEE.

The chain couples TRBV11-1 to TRBJ2-1, with unresolved D. Trimming stripped 0 bases from V and 7 bases from J, with 10 bases between. From germline, CDR1 is SGHAT and CDR2 FQDESV (reference sequence). The CDR3 runs to 14 residues. The CDR3 nucleotides are TGTGCCAGCAGCTTAGCTGGGTTAGCAAATGAGCAGTTCTTC. Translating gives CASSLAGLANEQFF.

CDR3 nucleotides: TGTGCCAGCAGAGGTAGCCACAGGGGTTCTAATGAAAAACTGTTTTTT. Translating gives CASRGSHRGSNEKLFF. V is TRBV27 and J is TRBJ1-4, with 7 bases lining up with TRBD1. The CDR3 runs to 16 residues. Losses at the gene ends were 6 bases for V and 3 bases for J; bases not matched to a gene: 10. Germline-derived CDR1 and CDR2 are MNHEY and SMNVEV (reference sequence).

CDR3 in amino acids: CAISGQGRNNQPQHF. Here the CDR3 DNA reads TGTGCCATCAGTGGGCAGGGACGAAACAATCAGCCCCAGCATTTT. V gene TRBV10-3 combines with J gene TRBJ1-5; D possibly corresponds to TRBD1 (5 bases). The CDR3 runs 15 residues. Trimming pared 4 bases from V and 3 bases from J, leaving 13 bases between. The germline CDR1 and CDR2 sequences are ENHRY and SYGVKD.

This clonotype was picked up many times. This chain connects TRBV5-1 to TRBJ1-5; the match to TRBD1 covers 7 bases. Germline V lookup: CDR1 SGHRS, CDR2 YFSETQ. V shed 0 bases and J 5 bases; nucleotides not matched to a gene: 2. This CDR3 comprises 14 residues. In nucleotides, the CDR3 is TGCGCCAGCAGCTTGGAGGGACAGCATCAGCCCCAGCATTTT. As protein: CASSLEGQHQPQHF.